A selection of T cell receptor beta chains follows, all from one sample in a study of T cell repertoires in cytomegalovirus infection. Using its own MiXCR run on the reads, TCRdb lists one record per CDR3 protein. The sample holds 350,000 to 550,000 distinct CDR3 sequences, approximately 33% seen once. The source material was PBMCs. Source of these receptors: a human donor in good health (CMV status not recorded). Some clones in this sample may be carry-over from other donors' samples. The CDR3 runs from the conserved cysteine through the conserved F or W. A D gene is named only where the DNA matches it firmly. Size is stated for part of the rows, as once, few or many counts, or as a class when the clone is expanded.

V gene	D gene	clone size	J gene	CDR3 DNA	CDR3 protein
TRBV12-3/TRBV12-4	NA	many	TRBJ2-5	TGTGCCAGCAGTAACTACGATGGGGACATCATACCACGGACCCAGTACTTC	CASSNYDGDIIPRTQYF
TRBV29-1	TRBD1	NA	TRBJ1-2	TGCAGCGCCCAGACAGGGAGGTATGGCTACACCTTC	CSAQTGRYGYTF
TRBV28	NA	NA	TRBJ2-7	TGTGCCAGCAGGGCGCCGAGGTACGAGCAGTACTTC	CASRAPRYEQYF
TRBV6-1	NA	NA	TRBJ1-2	TGTGCCAGCAGTGAACGGACAGAAAACTACACCTTC	CASSERTENYTF
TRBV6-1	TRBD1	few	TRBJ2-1	TGTGCCAGCAGTGAAGAGGACAGGGGATGGGATGAGCAGTTCTTC	CASSEEDRGWDEQFF
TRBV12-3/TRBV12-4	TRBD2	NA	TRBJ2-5	TGTGCCAGCAGTTTGAGGACTAGCGGGGGAAAGACCCAGTACTTC	CASSLRTSGGKTQYF
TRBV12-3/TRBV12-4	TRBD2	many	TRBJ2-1	TGTGCCAGCAGTCCCACTAGCGGGGTCCCCAATGAGCAGTTCTTC	CASSPTSGVPNEQFF
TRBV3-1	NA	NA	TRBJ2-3	TGTGCCAGCAGCGCAACAAGGGGCAACACAGATACGCAGTATTTT	CASSATRGNTDTQYF
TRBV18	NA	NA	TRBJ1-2	TGTGCCAGCTCACCACCTAGGACAGATAATGGCTACACCTTC	CASSPPRTDNGYTF
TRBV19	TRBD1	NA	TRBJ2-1	TGTGCCGGCGGACAGGGGGCGGGAGAGCAGTTCTTC	CAGGQGAGEQFF
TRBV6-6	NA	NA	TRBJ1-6	TGTGCCAGCAGTGTCGAGGACAGCCGGACGAATTCACCCCTCCACTTT	CASSVEDSRTNSPLHF
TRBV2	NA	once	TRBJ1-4	TGTGCCAGCAGTGGGCACCTCGGGTCGAATGAAAAACTGTTTTTT	CASSGHLGSNEKLFF
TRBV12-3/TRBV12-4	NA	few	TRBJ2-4	TGTGCCAGCAGTTTACAGGGCCCCATTCAGTACTTC	CASSLQGPIQYF
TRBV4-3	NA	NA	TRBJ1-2	TGCGCCAGCAGCCAAGATGGAGGGGCGGACTATGGCTACACCTTC	CASSQDGGADYGYTF
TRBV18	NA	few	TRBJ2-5	TGTGCCAGCTCACAACAGGGCCTCCAAGAGACCCAGTACTTC	CASSQQGLQETQYF
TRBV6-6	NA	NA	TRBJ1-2	TGTGCCAGCAGCCGACAGACTAACTATGGCTACACCTTC	CASSRQTNYGYTF
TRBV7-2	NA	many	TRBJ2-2	TGTGCCAGCAGCTTAGATCTACTGAAGCCCACCGGGGAGCTGTTTTTT	CASSLDLLKPTGELFF
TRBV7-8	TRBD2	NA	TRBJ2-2	TGTGCCAGCAGCATCGGGGGGTTAAGCACCGGGGAGCTGTTTTTT	CASSIGGLSTGELFF
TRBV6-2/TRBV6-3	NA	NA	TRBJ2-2	TGTGCCAGCAGTCCCACCCCATACCCGGGAGCGAACACCGGGGAGCTGTTTTTT	CASSPTPYPGANTGELFF
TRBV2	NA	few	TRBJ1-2	TGTGCCAGCAGTGAATCTAGGAACTATGGCTACACCTTC	CASSESRNYGYTF
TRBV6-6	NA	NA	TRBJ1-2	TGTGCCAGCAGACAGGTTTATGGCTACACCTTC	CASRQVYGYTF
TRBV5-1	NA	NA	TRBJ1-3	TGCGCCAGCAGCTTAGGCCTCGAAGGCACCATATATTTT	CASSLGLEGTIYF
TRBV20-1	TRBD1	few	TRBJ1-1	TGCAGTGCCCCGGACAGGGGGCCCACTGAAGCCTTCTTT	CSAPDRGPTEAFF
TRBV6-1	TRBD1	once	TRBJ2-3	TGTGCCAGCAAATCAGGACAGGGAGTTTTCACAGATACGCAGTATTTT	CASKSGQGVFTDTQYF
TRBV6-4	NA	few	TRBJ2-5	TGTGCCAGCAGTGACTCGAAAAGCGATACTAAAGAGACCCAGTACTTC	CASSDSKSDTKETQYF
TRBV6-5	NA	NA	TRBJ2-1	TGTGCCAGCAGTTACCCGATGGGTAAAGGGAAGGATGAGCCTTTCTTC	CASSYPMGKGKDEPFF
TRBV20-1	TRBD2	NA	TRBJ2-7	TGCAGTGCTGAGAGCGGGGGGACCTCCTACGAGCAGTACTTC	CSAESGGTSYEQYF
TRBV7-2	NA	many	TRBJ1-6	TGTGCCAGCAGCCCAAAACTCAGGGTGGAACTCCACTTT	CASSPKLRVELHF
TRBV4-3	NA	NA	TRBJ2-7	TGCGCCAGCAGCCAAGGGACATCAGGGGCCTACGAGCAGTACTTC	CASSQGTSGAYEQYF
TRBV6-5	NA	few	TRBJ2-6	TGTGCCAGCAGTTACTCGGAATCCTCTGGGGCCAACGTCCTGACTTTC	CASSYSESSGANVLTF
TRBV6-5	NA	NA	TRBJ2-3	TGTGCCAGCAGTTACTCTCGTCAGCCCACAGATACGCAGTATTTT	CASSYSRQPTDTQYF
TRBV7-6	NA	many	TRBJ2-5	TGTGCCAGCAGCTTATTGGCCGGGGCCCAAGAGACCCAGTACTTC	CASSLLAGAQETQYF
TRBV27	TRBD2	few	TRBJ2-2	TGTGCCAGCAGCGATAGACTAGCGGGGGGGTTCACCGGGGAGCTGTTTTTT	CASSDRLAGGFTGELFF
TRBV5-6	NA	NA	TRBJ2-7	TGTGCCAGCAGCGCGGGACAGAAGCTATTCTACGAGCAGTACTTC	CASSAGQKLFYEQYF
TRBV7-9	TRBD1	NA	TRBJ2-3	TGTGCCAGCAGCCGGGACAGCAACACAGATACGCAGTATTTT	CASSRDSNTDTQYF
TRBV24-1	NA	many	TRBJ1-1	TGTGCCACCAGTGATTTCTCGAACACTGAAGCTTTCTTT	CATSDFSNTEAFF
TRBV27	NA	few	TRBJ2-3	TGTGCCAGCAGTTTCCACACCTTAACCACAGATACGCAGTATTTT	CASSFHTLTTDTQYF
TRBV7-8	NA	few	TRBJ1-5	TGTGCCAGCAGTTCAGGCGCTAGCCCTCCCAATCAGCCCCAGCATTTT	CASSSGASPPNQPQHF
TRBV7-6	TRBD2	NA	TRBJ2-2	TGTGCCAGCAGCTTGCCCCCCGGACTAGCGGGGGGGGTAACGAACACCGGGGAGCTGTTTTTT	CASSLPPGLAGGVTNTGELFF
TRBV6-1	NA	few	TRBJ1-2	TGTGCCAGCAGTGAAGATTCCGGGGCTGGCTACACCTTC	CASSEDSGAGYTF
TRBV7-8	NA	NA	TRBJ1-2	TGTGCCAGACGCTTAGAGGGGGGGGGCTATGGCTACACCTTC	CARRLEGGGYGYTF
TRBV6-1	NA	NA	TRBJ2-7	TGTGCCAGCACCGACCTGGGACCGGGGTACGAGCAGTACTTC	CASTDLGPGYEQYF
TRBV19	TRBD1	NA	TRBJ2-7	TGTGCCAGTAGTATTACAGGGGGGACCTACGAGAAGTACTTC	CASSITGGTYEKYF
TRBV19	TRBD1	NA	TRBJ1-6	TGTGCCAGTAGCCTAAGTCATCCGGGACAGGGGAGAGAAAGCTCCTATAATTCACCCCTCCACTTT	CASSLSHPGQGRESSYNSPLHF
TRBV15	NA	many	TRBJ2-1	TGTGCCACCAGAGAGGTCGGCCCCCGGAGGAATGAGCAGTTCTTC	CATREVGPRRNEQFF
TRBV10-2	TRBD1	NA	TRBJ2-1	TGCGCCAGCAGTGGACAGGGAAAGCAGTTCTTC	CASSGQGKQFF
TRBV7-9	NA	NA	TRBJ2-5	TGTGCCAGCAGCTTAAGGCCCCCGGGGGAGACCCAGTACTTC	CASSLRPPGETQYF